This TCR beta chain was sequenced for a study of blood T cell repertoires in COVID-19. Background on the study: COVID-19 samples from acute and convalescent phases originated in the United States, Italy and Spain. T cells, B-cell-depleted T cells, or PBMCs provided the cDNA or gDNA that served as material.

V was clipped by 3 bases and J by 9 bases, with 18 bases between them. This CDR3 contains 15 residues. Germline CDR1 is SGHNT and CDR2 is YENEEA. Under the authors' procedure: Estimation of nucleated cell counts was performed using reference gene primer amplification. Clones were read by immunoSEQ multiplex PCR, and TCRdb kept only the in-frame ones, dropping some. Clone size and the V and J calls come from that table; the DNA yielded D and trimming. The sample includes some 390,000 clones, 80% to 90% of them seen just once. The sequenced sample was peripheral blood. This sequence joins TRBV11-3 and TRBJ2-1, with D perhaps matching TRBD1 (6 bases). The sequence came from a woman aged 55-70 years with COVID-19, enrolled during active disease. The CDR3 protein is CASSLSDRGIGEQFF. The CDR3 DNA sequence: TGTGCCAGCAGCTTGTCTGATAGGGGGATAGGTGAGCAGTTCTTC. The full variable domain, completed using reference TRBV11-3 and TRBJ2-1, is EAGVVQSPRYKIIEKKQPVAFWCNPISGHNTLYWYLQNLGQGPELLIRYENEEAVDDSQLPKDRFSAERLKGVDSTLKIQPAELGDSAVYLCASSLSDRGIGEQFFGPGTRLTVL.